This TCR beta chain was profiled in a study of shared clonotypes between healthy human individuals. Study summary: Each donor had three CD4 naive, three CD4 memory, two CD8 naive and one CD8 memory plate.

Overall study results and limits: What rarefaction showed was incomplete sorted-subset sequencing despite large depth.

Once extracted for a subset, genomic DNA was divided evenly among several immunoSEQ plates. Replicate PCRs from sorted subsets contained approximately 190 ng DNA, which is roughly 30,000 T cell genomes. Libraries were prepared by immunoSEQ multiplex PCR; TCRdb keeps only in-frame clonotypes and omits some of them. This sample has nearly 1 million clones, with approximately 80% found just once. V shed 2 bases and J 2 bases; nucleotides not matched to a gene: 5. This CDR3 region has 15 residues. Germline V lookup: CDR1 SGHDT, CDR2 YYEEEE. About this clone itself: Antigen unknown. Other DNA sequences from this sample encode an identical CDR3 as well.

This TCR was sampled from a man younger than 30 in good health. The rearrangement uses TRBV5-6 and TRBJ2-3; the match to TRBD2 covers 7 bases. The sample consisted of memory CD4+ T cells sorted from blood. Indicated subset: CD45RA-negative fraction. CDR3 sequence (DNA): TGTGCCAGCAGCTTAGGGGACTATTACACAGATACGCAGTATTTT. Translation gives CASSLGDYYTDTQYF.